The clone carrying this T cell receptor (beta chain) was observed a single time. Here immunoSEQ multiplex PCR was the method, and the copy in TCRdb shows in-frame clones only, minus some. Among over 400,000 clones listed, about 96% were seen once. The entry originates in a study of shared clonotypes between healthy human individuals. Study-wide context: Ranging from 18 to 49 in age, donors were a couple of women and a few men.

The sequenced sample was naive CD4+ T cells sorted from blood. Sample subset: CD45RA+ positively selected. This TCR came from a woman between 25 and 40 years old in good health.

The CDR3 DNA sequence: TGTGCCAGCAGCCCGGGACAGGGGTTCTCCTACGAGCAGTACTTC. Encoded protein: CASSPGQGFSYEQYF. The chain combines TRBV5-5 with TRBJ2-7; 10 bases fit TRBD1. Germline V gene lookup returns CDR1 SGHKS and CDR2 YYEKEE (reference sequence). V was pared by 4 bases and J by 0 bases, with 4 bases of the junction left unmatched. The CDR3 covers 15 residues.